Each of the 19 T cell receptor beta chains below was sequenced from the same sample in a study of T-cell reconstitution after alpha-beta-depleted transplantation in children (dated by TCRdb to about 2016). To prepare the library, PCR was applied. Sequenced using an Illumina HiSeq 2500. Molecular barcoding was employed in the preparation of TCR libraries, with unique molecular identifiers being used to normalize TCRbeta repertoire quantification. TCRdb applied fastp at Q25 and MiXCR to the public reads, then kept only in-frame beta chains. Each record represents a unique CDR3 protein, reported with the most common genes and DNA among its rows. In all, the sample holds under 350,000 distinct CDR3 sequences, and about a tenth of those were seen once. The ten most abundant clones make up over 9% of the sample. This material consisted of PBMCs from the stem cell graft donor, taken from the stem cell graft. The origin of the receptors is a human donor who donated a stem cell graft to a child with SCID.

This clonotype was observed a handful of times. The chain has TRBV6-5 and TRBJ1-2, with 8 bases identical to TRBD1. Per the germline V gene, CDR1 is MNHEY and CDR2 is SVGAGI. The CDR3 totals 13 residues. V was pared by 6 bases and J by 6 bases, with 6 bases of the junction left unmatched. The CDR3: CASRGTGLDGYTF. The CDR3 DNA is TGTGCCAGCAGAGGGACAGGTCTTGATGGCTACACCTTC.

This chain uses TRBV7-6 with TRBJ2-3; maybe TRBD1 (6 bases). With 2 bases removed from V and 2 bases from J, the gap between germline ends came to 8 bases. Germline V gene sequence: CDR1 SGHVS, CDR2 FNYEAQ. This CDR3 contains 14 residues. Here the CDR3 DNA reads TGTGCCAGCAGCTTAACAGGGACCACAGATACGCAGTATTTT. Its translation is CASSLTGTTDTQYF.

This clonotype was detected many times. The chain joins TRBV3-1 to TRBJ2-5, with 8 bases identical to TRBD1. The CDR3 is 14 residues long. The trim removed 4 bases at V and 2 bases at J, leaving 3 bases unmatched. Germline CDR1 LGHDT, CDR2 YNNKEL (reference sequence). The CDR3 coding sequence is TGTGCCAGCAGCCCACGGGACAGGCAAGAGACCCAGTACTTC. Translation: CASSPRDRQETQYF.

This clonotype has only a few counts. DNA of the CDR3: TGTGCCAGCAGCCCCCCGGGGACAGGGAGCCACTACGAGCAGTACTTC. Translated: CASSPPGTGSHYEQYF. This chain uses TRBV7-9 with TRBJ2-7, with 9 bases that match TRBD1. This CDR3 is 16 amino acids long. The V segment lost 5 bases and the J segment 3 bases; nucleotides outside the gene matches: 11. Per germline, CDR1 SEHNR and CDR2 FQNEAQ (reference sequence). The complete variable domain, with remaining parts taken from reference TRBV7-9 and TRBJ2-7, reads DTGVSQNPRHKITKRGQNVTFRCDPISEHNRLYWYRQTLGQGPEFLTYFQNEAQLEKSRLLSDRFSAERPKGSFSTLEIQRTEQGDSAMYLCASSPPGTGSHYEQYFGPGTRLTVT.

This clonotype was found a few times. The chain links TRBV20-1 to TRBJ1-1; D is possibly TRBD1 (5 bases). This CDR3 region has 16 residues. Trimming removed 0 bases at V and 4 bases at J, with 18 bases between. CDR1 is DFQATT and CDR2 is SNEGSKA in the germline V gene (reference sequence). CDR3 region: CSARDGKLGRTTEAFF. The CDR3 nucleotides are TGCAGTGCTAGAGATGGGAAATTGGGACGGACCACTGAAGCTTTCTTT.

This clonotype was detected a few times. The DNA for the CDR3 is TGCAGTGCTACGGACAGGCTCGGGAGCTCTGGAAACACCATATATTTT. This translates into CSATDRLGSSGNTIYF. This chain links TRBV20-1 with TRBJ1-3, with TRBD1 identical over 7 bases. Germline-derived CDR1 and CDR2 are DFQATT and SNEGSKA (reference sequence). With 4 bases clipped from V and 0 bases from J, the junction kept 9 bases outside the gene matches. This CDR3 is 16 amino acids long.

J is TRBJ2-1 and V is TRBV2; 8 positions match TRBD1. Germline trimming cut 0 bases from V and 7 bases from J; bases unmatched to any gene: 8. Germline V gene lookup returns CDR1 SNHLY and CDR2 FYNNEI. This CDR3 contains 16 residues. The CDR3, as DNA: TGTGCCAGCAGTGAAGCGCTACGACAGGGGAGTAATGAGCAGTTCTTC. Protein: CASSEALRQGSNEQFF.

This clonotype was observed at least ten times. V is TRBV29-1 and J is TRBJ1-1; no reliable D call. CDR1 is SQVTM and CDR2 is ANQGSEA in the germline V gene. The CDR3 contains 13 residues. V lost 3 bases, J lost 2 bases, and 10 bases lay in between. CDR3 sequence (DNA): TGCAGCGTTGACGTGTTGGGAAACACTGAAGCTTTCTTT. It codes for CSVDVLGNTEAFF.

The chain joins TRBV7-3 to TRBJ2-2; D gene ambiguous. Trimming shortened V by 2 bases and J by 0 bases, and 10 bases separated the two germline ends. The CDR3 is 16 residues long. The germline CDR1 and CDR2 sequences are SGHTA and FQGTGA. The CDR3 DNA follows: TGTGCCAGCAGCTTATTTGGGCATACGAACACCGGGGAGCTGTTTTTT. This translates into CASSLFGHTNTGELFF.

V and J are TRBV20-1 and TRBJ2-7; D gene ambiguous. This CDR3 comprises 12 residues. V lost 5 bases to trimming and J lost 5 bases, with 13 bases between them. The germline V gene encodes CDR1 DFQATT and CDR2 SNEGSKA (reference sequence). The CDR3 reads CSASVPFDEQYF. The CDR3 DNA sequence: TGCAGTGCTTCCGTACCCTTTGACGAGCAGTACTTC.

This clonotype has only a few counts. The rearrangement joins TRBV10-3 to TRBJ1-1; 8 nucleotides agree with TRBD1. Per germline, CDR1 ENHRY and CDR2 SYGVKD. The CDR3 totals 14 residues. Unmatched junction bases numbered 2, after V lost 4 bases and J lost 1 base. CDR3 amino acids: CAISGDRGNTEAFF. The DNA of the CDR3 is TGTGCCATCAGTGGCGACAGGGGGAACACTGAAGCTTTCTTT.

This rearrangement joins TRBV12-3 or TRBV12-4 to TRBJ1-4; no firm D call. Between the trimmed V and J ends, which lost 3 bases and 5 bases, there was a span of 10 bases. CDR3 size: 14 residues. The CDR3 sequence: CASSLMRGNEKLFF. The CDR3 DNA reads as TGTGCCAGCAGTTTGATGAGAGGGAATGAAAAACTGTTTTTT.

This clonotype was found many times. V is TRBV4-2 and J is TRBJ2-5, with TRBD2 as a possible D gene (6 bases). Per germline, CDR1 LGHNA and CDR2 YNFKEQ. This CDR3 has 18 residues. Trimming stripped 4 bases from V and 2 bases from J, with 23 bases between. This CDR3 reads CASSLPKNPRDFQETQYF. CDR3 in DNA: TGTGCCAGCAGCCTTCCAAAGAACCCCCGGGACTTTCAAGAGACCCAGTACTTC.

V and J are TRBV7-9 and TRBJ1-1, with D perhaps TRBD1 (5 bases). The CDR3 has 14 amino acids. With 5 bases removed from V and 1 base from J, the gap between germline ends came to 11 bases. The germline V gene encodes CDR1 SEHNR and CDR2 FQNEAQ (reference sequence). The CDR3: CASSARQKNTEAFF. CDR3 nucleotides: TGTGCCAGCAGCGCCCGACAGAAGAACACTGAAGCTTTCTTT.

The rearrangement joins TRBV13 to TRBJ2-1, with TRBD2 matching 7 bases. J gave up 6 bases and V 5 bases, and 7 bases lay outside the gene matches. The CDR3 covers 14 residues. CDR1 and CDR2 from the germline V gene are PRHDT and FYEKMQ (reference sequence). The CDR3 protein is CASSPAGESNEQFF. The DNA for the CDR3 is TGTGCCAGCAGCCCCGCGGGGGAGAGCAATGAGCAGTTCTTC.

The chain uses TRBV10-3 and TRBJ2-7; 7 nucleotides agree with TRBD1. The CDR3 is 13 residues long. The V gene end was trimmed by 4 bases and the J gene end by 1 base; junction bases not matched to a gene: 1. In germline, CDR1 is ENHRY, CDR2 SYGVKD. Written as DNA, the CDR3 is TGTGCCATCAGTGGGGACAGTTCCTACGAGCAGTACTTC. This codes for CAISGDSSYEQYF.

There are many counts of this clonotype. The V call is TRBV5-1, the J call TRBJ1-1; D is perhaps TRBD1 (5 bases). CDR3 length: 17 residues. The V and J ends lost 3 bases and 4 bases respectively, with 22 bases between them. In germline, CDR1 is SGHRS, CDR2 YFSETQ. For the CDR3, the DNA is TGCGCCAGCAGCTGGGGGACGGAGGAAGTGACGGGCACTGAAGCTTTCTTT. Its protein product is CASSWGTEEVTGTEAFF.

On this clonotype: A single base separates this from a much larger clone, so it may be a read error. This chain links TRBV9 with TRBJ2-3; D not resolved. Germline loops: CDR1 SGDLS, CDR2 YYNGEE. With 3 bases removed from V and 7 bases from J, the gap between germline ends came to 3 bases. CDR3 size: 10 residues. CDR3 loop: CASSGNTQYF. The DNA of the CDR3 is TGTGCCAGCAGCGGAAATACGCAGTATTTT. Drawing the rest from reference TRBV9 and TRBJ2-3, the complete variable domain is DSGVTQTPKHLITATGQRVTLRCSPRSGDLSVYWYQQSLDQGLQFLIQYYNGEERAKGNILERFSAQQFPDLHSELNLSSLELGDSALYFCASSGNTQYFGPGTRLTVL.

Ten or more counts support this clonotype. This chain uses TRBV12-3 or TRBV12-4 with TRBJ2-7; D remains unclear. Trimming pared 5 bases from V and 7 bases from J, leaving 12 bases between. This CDR3 region has 12 residues. The CDR3 coding sequence is TGTGCCAGCAGTATCCGGAACGGGGAGCAGTACTTC. It specifies CASSIRNGEQYF.